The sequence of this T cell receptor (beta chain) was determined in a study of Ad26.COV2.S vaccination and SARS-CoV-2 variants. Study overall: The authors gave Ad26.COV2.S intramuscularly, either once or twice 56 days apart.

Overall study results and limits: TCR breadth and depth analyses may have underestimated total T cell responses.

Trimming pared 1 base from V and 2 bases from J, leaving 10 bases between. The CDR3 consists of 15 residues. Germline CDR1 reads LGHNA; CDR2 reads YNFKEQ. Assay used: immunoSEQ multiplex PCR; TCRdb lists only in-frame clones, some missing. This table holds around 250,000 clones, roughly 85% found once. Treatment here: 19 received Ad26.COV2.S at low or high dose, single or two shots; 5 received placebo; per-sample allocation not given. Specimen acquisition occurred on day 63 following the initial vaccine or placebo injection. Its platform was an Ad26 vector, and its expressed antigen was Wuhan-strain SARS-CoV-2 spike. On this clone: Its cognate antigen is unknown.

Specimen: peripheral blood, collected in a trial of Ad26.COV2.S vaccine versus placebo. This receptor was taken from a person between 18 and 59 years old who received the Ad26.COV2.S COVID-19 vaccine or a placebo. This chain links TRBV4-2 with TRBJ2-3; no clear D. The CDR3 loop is CASSQGDRITDTQYF. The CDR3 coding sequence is TGTGCCAGCAGCCAAGGAGATCGGATCACAGATACGCAGTATTTT.